This T cell receptor beta chain came from a study of shared clonotypes between healthy human individuals. Study-level findings and limits: It was observed that approximately 5% of naive CD4 clonotypes were shared across a handful of donors. Blood was the only sampled material, and tissue repertoires likely differ.

In the authors' workflow: As immunoSEQ supplied junction-only sequences (without quality scores), filtering differed. TCRdb keeps only in-frame clones here, not all; method: immunoSEQ multiplex PCR. V and J calls plus clone size are reproduced from that table; the DNA served to infer D and trimming. The profile shows more than 150,000 clones, 65% to 80% of them singletons. The CDR3 contains 15 residues. After removal of 5 bases from V and 5 bases from J, the junction contained 7 bases not matched to a gene. Looked up from germline, CDR1 is MGHDK and CDR2 is SYGVNS. Splitting of CD4+ cells produced CD45RA+ naive and CD45RA-negative memory subsets. This clone has a handful of counts. As yet, its antigen is unknown.

This chain joins TRBV25-1 and TRBJ2-1, with TRBD1 matching over 9 bases. The clonotype was recovered from a man in his thirties or forties in good health. Source material: memory CD4+ T cells sorted from blood. Subset denoted: CD45RA-negative fraction. The CDR3 protein is CASSLRDRAHNEQFF. CDR3 coding DNA: TGTGCCAGCAGTCTCAGGGACAGGGCCCACAATGAGCAGTTCTTC.